The rows below give T cell receptor beta chains drawn from one sample of a study of human T cells and chemical hapten exposure. TCRdb re-called the RACE reads with MiXCR, one entry per CDR3 protein. The table has some 91,000 distinct CDR3 sequences, roughly an eighth seen once; the top ten hold over 2%. This material consisted of whole blood, taken in connection with sensitization to the hapten diphenylcyclopropenone (DPC). The source of these receptors is a woman aged 40 to 50 with alopecia areata. Some clones in this sample may be carry-over from other donors' samples. Each CDR3 is given with its conserved first and last residue. A D gene is named only where the DNA matches it firmly. The size field is filled for only some rows; it gives once, few, many or a size class.

D: TRBD1; J: TRBJ1-4; V: TRBV15; size: few; CDR3: CATSRDPQGQGEKLFF; DNA: TGTGCCACCAGCAGAGATCCACAGGGGCAGGGGGAAAAACTGTTTTTT
D: -; J: TRBJ1-2; V: TRBV12-3/TRBV12-4; size: few; CDR3: CASSRDTLSSYGYTF; DNA: TGTGCCAGCAGCCGGGACACCCTATCCTCCTATGGCTACACCTTC
D: -; J: TRBJ2-1; V: TRBV7-9; size: -; CDR3: CTSSFGGVNNEQFF; DNA: TGTACCAGCAGCTTCGGCGGGGTGAACAATGAGCAGTTCTTC
D: -; J: TRBJ2-1; V: TRBV4-2; size: few; CDR3: CASSPGGLTHNEQFF; DNA: TGTGCCAGCAGCCCCGGGGGACTGACCCACAATGAGCAGTTCTTC
D: -; J: TRBJ1-2; V: TRBV29-1; size: few; CDR3: CSVGGTYGYTF; DNA: TGCAGCGTTGGTGGCACTTATGGCTACACCTTC
D: TRBD2; J: TRBJ2-5; V: TRBV29-1; size: -; CDR3: CSTRGVQETQYF; DNA: TGCAGCACTCGGGGGGTACAAGAGACCCAGTACTTC
D: -; J: TRBJ2-6; V: TRBV28; size: -; CDR3: CASSFQGRLGANVLTF; DNA: TGTGCCAGCAGTTTCCAGGGGCGACTTGGGGCCAACGTCCTGACTTTC
D: TRBD2; J: TRBJ2-7; V: TRBV20-1; size: few; CDR3: CSARASGRLYEQYF; DNA: TGCAGTGCTAGAGCTAGCGGGAGGCTCTACGAGCAGTACTTC
D: -; J: TRBJ1-1; V: TRBV28; size: -; CDR3: CASSLRGVQAFF; DNA: TGTGCCAGCAGTTTAAGGGGGGTCCAGGCTTTCTTT
D: TRBD1; J: TRBJ1-1; V: TRBV28; size: many; CDR3: CASSRPGTGEFEAFF; DNA: TGTGCCAGCAGCCGACCTGGGACAGGGGAGTTTGAAGCTTTCTTT
D: TRBD2; J: TRBJ2-1; V: TRBV28; size: -; CDR3: CASSLTSGSAEQFF; DNA: TGTGCCAGCAGCCTTACTAGCGGGAGTGCTGAGCAGTTCTTC
D: -; J: TRBJ1-6; V: TRBV28; size: many; CDR3: CASSLGDNSPLHF; DNA: TGTGCCAGCAGTTTGGGAGATAATTCACCCCTCCACTTT
D: -; J: TRBJ1-1; V: TRBV11-2; size: few; CDR3: CASSLGYIQREAFF; DNA: TGTGCCAGCAGCTTAGGGTACATTCAGCGTGAAGCTTTCTTT
D: -; J: TRBJ2-7; V: TRBV29-1; size: few; CDR3: CSLEGDLSSYEQYF; DNA: TGCAGCCTTGAGGGGGACCTAAGCTCCTACGAGCAGTACTTC
D: TRBD2; J: TRBJ2-1; V: TRBV18; size: few; CDR3: CASSPSRLAGVGSQFF; DNA: TGTGCCAGCTCACCGTCGAGACTAGCGGGAGTGGGGAGTCAGTTCTTC
D: -; J: TRBJ2-1; V: TRBV15; size: -; CDR3: CATSRDLRQENEQFF; DNA: TGTGCCACCAGCAGAGATTTAAGACAGGAGAATGAGCAGTTCTTC
D: -; J: TRBJ1-3; V: TRBV9; size: few; CDR3: CASSYDSTTIYF; DNA: TGTGCCAGCAGCTACGACAGTACAACCATATATTTT
D: TRBD2; J: TRBJ2-2; V: TRBV7-6; size: few; CDR3: CASRIAGGRSNTGELFF; DNA: TGTGCCAGCAGGATAGCGGGAGGGCGTTCGAACACCGGGGAGCTGTTTTTT
D: -; J: TRBJ1-5; V: TRBV20-1; size: few; CDR3: CSVAGQDQPQHF; DNA: TGCAGTGTTGCGGGGCAGGATCAGCCCCAGCATTTT
D: TRBD2; J: TRBJ2-1; V: TRBV20-1; size: -; CDR3: CSARPLAENEQFF; DNA: TGCAGTGCCCGCCCCCTAGCGGAGAATGAGCAGTTCTTC
D: -; J: TRBJ2-2; V: TRBV29-1; size: many; CDR3: CSGRTGNTGELFF; DNA: TGCAGCGGAAGAACAGGGAACACCGGGGAGCTGTTTTTT
D: -; J: TRBJ1-1; V: TRBV6-2/TRBV6-3; size: -; CDR3: CASSYRANTEAFF; DNA: TGTGCCAGCAGTTACAGGGCGAACACTGAAGCTTTCTTT
D: -; J: TRBJ1-5; V: TRBV27; size: -; CDR3: CASSPRPGNQPQHF; DNA: TGTGCCAGCAGTCCCCGCCCAGGCAATCAGCCCCAGCATTTT
D: TRBD1; J: TRBJ2-2; V: TRBV18; size: few; CDR3: CASSRDRLGNTGELFF; DNA: TGTGCCAGCTCACGGGACAGGCTCGGGAACACCGGGGAGCTGTTTTTT
D: -; J: TRBJ1-2; V: TRBV5-1; size: few; CDR3: CASSLVARPSLNYGYTF; DNA: TGCGCCAGCAGCTTGGTGGCCAGGCCATCCCTAAACTATGGCTACACCTTC
D: -; J: TRBJ2-6; V: TRBV7-9; size: many; CDR3: CASSLDAPFVLTF; DNA: TGTGCCAGCAGCTTAGACGCCCCTTTTGTCCTGACTTTC
D: -; J: TRBJ1-3; V: TRBV12-3/TRBV12-4; size: -; CDR3: CASSLQGGNTIYF; DNA: TGTGCCAGCAGTTTACAAGGAGGAAACACCATATATTTT
D: -; J: TRBJ1-1; V: TRBV12-5; size: few; CDR3: CASGLAPNTEAFF; DNA: TGTGCTAGTGGTTTGGCCCCTAACACTGAAGCTTTCTTT
D: -; J: TRBJ2-7; V: TRBV21-1; size: -; CDR3: CASSNSRDRASYEQYF; DNA: TGTGCCAGCAGCAACTCTCGGGACAGGGCATCCTACGAGCAGTACTTC
D: -; J: TRBJ1-4; V: TRBV12-3/TRBV12-4; size: few; CDR3: CASTPGVEKLFF; DNA: TGTGCCAGCACCCCCGGGGTTGAAAAACTGTTTTTT
D: -; J: TRBJ2-1; V: TRBV9; size: few; CDR3: CASSPSGGGGSSSYNEQFF; DNA: TGTGCCAGCAGCCCCTCAGGCGGAGGCGGATCAAGCTCCTACAATGAGCAGTTCTTC
D: -; J: TRBJ2-2; V: TRBV20-1; size: few; CDR3: CSARMVKRAGELFF; DNA: TGCAGTGCTAGAATGGTCAAACGGGCCGGGGAGCTGTTTTTT
D: -; J: TRBJ1-2; V: TRBV12-2; size: few; CDR3: CASRLVGRAGYTF; DNA: TGTGCAAGTCGCTTAGTGGGCAGGGCGGGCTACACCTTC
D: -; J: TRBJ1-4; V: TRBV5-4; size: -; CDR3: CASSLAQGAANEKLFF; DNA: TGTGCCAGCAGCTTGGCCCAGGGTGCCGCGAATGAAAAACTGTTTTTT
D: -; J: TRBJ2-1; V: TRBV11-2; size: many; CDR3: CASSLIRPEQFF; DNA: TGTGCCAGCAGCTTAATTAGGCCAGAGCAGTTCTTC
D: TRBD1; J: TRBJ1-1; V: TRBV7-3; size: -; CDR3: CASSRSPSQGQEAFF; DNA: TGTGCCAGCAGCCGCTCGCCAAGCCAGGGACAGGAAGCTTTCTTT
D: TRBD1; J: TRBJ1-1; V: TRBV20-1; size: few; CDR3: CSARDTGDNTEAFF; DNA: TGCAGTGCTAGAGACACAGGGGATAACACTGAAGCTTTCTTT
D: -; J: TRBJ1-2; V: TRBV6-6; size: -; CDR3: CASSQTGDYGYTF; DNA: TGTGCCAGCAGCCAAACAGGAGACTATGGCTACACCTTC
D: -; J: TRBJ1-4; V: TRBV15; size: many; CDR3: CATSRGGEKLFF; DNA: TGTGCCACCAGCAGAGGAGGGGAAAAACTGTTTTTT
D: -; J: TRBJ2-7; V: TRBV19; size: few; CDR3: CASSIHGTYEQYF; DNA: TGTGCCAGTAGTATACACGGGACCTACGAGCAGTACTTC
D: TRBD1; J: TRBJ2-7; V: TRBV6-2/TRBV6-3; size: -; CDR3: CASSRPATGEYF; DNA: TGTGCCAGCAGTCGGCCCGCGACAGGGGAGTACTTC
D: -; J: TRBJ2-2; V: TRBV5-5; size: few; CDR3: CASSLFTDKGELFF; DNA: TGTGCCAGCAGCTTGTTCACGGACAAAGGGGAGCTGTTTTTT
D: TRBD1; J: TRBJ2-2; V: TRBV28; size: -; CDR3: CATRDSRNTGELFF; DNA: TGTGCCACCCGGGACAGCAGGAACACCGGGGAGCTGTTTTTT
D: -; J: TRBJ2-2; V: TRBV6-2/TRBV6-3; size: many; CDR3: CASSYSGGTNTGELFF; DNA: TGTGCCAGCAGTTACTCCGGAGGTACGAACACCGGGGAGCTGTTTTTT